The clone carrying this T cell receptor (beta chain) was seen repeatedly, ten times or more. Its cognate antigen is unknown. Expressed TCRB transcripts were sequenced because the isolated RNA had all been reverse transcribed beforehand. Libraries were prepared by immunoSEQ multiplex PCR; TCRdb keeps only in-frame clonotypes and omits some of them. The table includes 150,000 to 200,000 clones, 7.5% to 8.5% detected once. The CDR3 runs 16 residues. Germline V gene data show CDR1 as SNHLY and CDR2 as FYNNEI. With 6 bases clipped from V and 4 bases from J, the junction kept 8 bases outside the gene matches. The entry originates in a study of beta chain features in type 1 diabetes. Study summary: Examination spanned approximately 110 million sorted cells from all samples.

Points from the study as a whole: TCRB CDR3s were moderately but significantly shorter in Type 1 diabetes patients in all four CD4+ subsets.

Sequenced material: central memory CD4+ T cells from blood. The chain uses TRBV2 and TRBJ2-5; 13 bases fit TRBD2. This receptor was obtained from a man aged 18 to 29 with type 1 diabetes. The CDR3 DNA follows: TGTGCCAGCAGCCCTGGGACTAGCGGGGCGGGAGAGACCCAGTACTTC. It specifies CASSPGTSGAGETQYF.